This T cell receptor (beta chain) comes out of a study of identical twins. Note on this clonotype: Its antigen is undetermined.

The CDR3 is 14 amino acids. The V end lost 0 bases, the J end lost 0 bases, and 5 bases lay between the germline ends. Per germline, CDR1 KGHSH and CDR2 LQKENI. General study findings and limits: Memory repertoires showed no such pattern, whereas abundant cord blood beta clonotypes carried fewer insertions. Models predicted less out-of-frame TCR alpha sharing in monozygotic twins than was found.

Carrying unique molecular identifiers, the cDNA also gained a universal primer site through template switching. TCRdb ran MiXCR on the 5' RACE reads and lists one entry per CDR3 protein. The sample carries 350,000 or so distinct CDR3 sequences, approximately 8.8% recorded once. Material: naive T cells sorted from blood. This receptor was identified in a woman in her forties or fifties in good health. The genes are TRBV18 and TRBJ1-2; D ambiguous. The CDR3 sequence is CASSPPTANYGYTF. CDR3 sequence (DNA): TGTGCCAGCTCACCACCAACAGCTAACTATGGCTACACCTTC.